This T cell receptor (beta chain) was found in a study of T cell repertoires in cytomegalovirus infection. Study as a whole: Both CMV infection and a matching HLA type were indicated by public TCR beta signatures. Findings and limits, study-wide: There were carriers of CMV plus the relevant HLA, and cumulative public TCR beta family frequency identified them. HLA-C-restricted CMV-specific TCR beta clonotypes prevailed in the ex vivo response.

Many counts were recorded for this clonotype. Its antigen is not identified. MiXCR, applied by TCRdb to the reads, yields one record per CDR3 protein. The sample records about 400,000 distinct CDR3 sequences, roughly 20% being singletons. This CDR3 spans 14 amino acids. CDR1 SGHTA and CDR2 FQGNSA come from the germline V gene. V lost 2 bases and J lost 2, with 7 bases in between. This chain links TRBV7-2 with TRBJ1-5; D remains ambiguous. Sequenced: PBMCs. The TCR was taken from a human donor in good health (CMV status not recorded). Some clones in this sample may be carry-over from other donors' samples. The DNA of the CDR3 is TGTGCCAGCAGCTTATTTACCCGCAATCAGCCCCAGCATTTT. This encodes CASSLFTRNQPQHF. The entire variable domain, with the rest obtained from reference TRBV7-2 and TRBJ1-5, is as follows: GAGVSQSPSNKVTEKGKDVELRCDPISGHTALYWYRQSLGQGLEFLIYFQGNSAPDKSGLPSDRFSAERTGGSVSTLTIQRTQQEDSAVYLCASSLFTRNQPQHFGDGTRLSIL.